Each of the 29 T cell receptor beta chains below was sequenced from the same sample in a study of shared clonotypes between healthy human individuals. Sequenced by immunoSEQ multiplex PCR; TCRdb stores in-frame clones only, minus some. The sample carries 1.6 million or so clones, approximately 98.5% recorded once. The sample taken for sequencing was naive CD4+ T cells sorted from blood. Subset reported: CD45RA+ positively selected. The receptors shown here come from a man aged 25-45 years in good health.

The chain combines TRBV28 with TRBJ1-5; possibly TRBD1 for D (5 bases). This CDR3 region has 16 residues. Looked up from germline, CDR1 is MDHEN and CDR2 is SYDVKM. The ends were cut back, 5 bases at V and 0 bases at J, with 14 bases in the middle. In nucleotides, the CDR3 is TGTGCCAGCAGTCCCGGCGGGACTTATAGCAATCAGCCCCAGCATTTT. Translation gives CASSPGGTYSNQPQHF.

The V call is TRBV27, the J call TRBJ2-3; 11 bases align to TRBD2. This CDR3 contains 18 residues. V gave up 2 bases and J gave up 5 bases; unmatched junction bases: 12. Germline V lookup: CDR1 MNHEY, CDR2 SMNVEV (reference sequence). The CDR3: CASSLLGLAGGLLDTQYF. CDR3 DNA sequence: TGTGCCAGCAGTTTACTGGGGCTAGCGGGAGGTCTCTTAGATACGCAGTATTTT.

A note on this clone: The sample carries other DNA sequences with the same CDR3. V gene TRBV7-2 combines with J gene TRBJ2-5; D not resolved. This CDR3 comprises 13 residues. From germline, CDR1 is SGHTA and CDR2 FQGNSA. V lost 3 bases and J 8 bases, leaving 13 bases between the germline ends. CDR3 sequence: CASSFRVRETQYF. The CDR3 nucleotides read TGTGCCAGCAGCTTCAGAGTAAGGGAAACCCAGTACTTC.

The sample holds one count of this clone. The same CDR3 is also encoded by other DNA sequences in this sample. This chain links TRBV6-1 with TRBJ2-1, with D tentatively TRBD2 (6 bases). Between the trimmed V and J ends, which lost 3 bases and 1 base, there was a span of 7 bases. This CDR3 spans 14 amino acids. Germline-derived CDR1 and CDR2 are MNHNS and SASEGT. CDR3 in amino acids: CASSDGGSYNEQFF. The CDR3 region has the DNA TGTGCCAGCAGTGATGGGGGGTCCTACAATGAGCAGTTCTTC.

The chain has TRBV2 and TRBJ2-4; the D gene is possibly TRBD2 (5 bases). The CDR3 is 11 amino acids. Germline V lookup: CDR1 SNHLY, CDR2 FYNNEI. The V gene lost 5 bases and the J gene lost 8 bases, with 7 bases spanning the gap. CDR3 in amino acids: CASSTRDIQYF. CDR3 coding DNA: TGTGCCAGCAGTACGCGGGACATTCAGTACTTC.

About this clone itself: Other DNA sequences in this specimen translate into the identical CDR3. This chain uses TRBV20-1 with TRBJ1-2; D perhaps matches TRBD1 (6 bases). CDR3 length: 11 residues. Trimming cost V 3 bases and J 8 bases, with 10 bases left between them. Germline V gene data show CDR1 as DFQATT and CDR2 as SNEGSKA (reference sequence). CDR3 nucleotide sequence: TGCAGTGCTAGTCCTGGGGGCGGCTACACCTTC. It specifies CSASPGGGYTF.

The rearrangement uses TRBV28 and TRBJ2-7; D remains ambiguous. Germline V gene sequence: CDR1 MDHEN, CDR2 SYDVKM. The CDR3 is 14 residues long. V lost 6 bases and J 8 bases, leaving 20 bases between the germline ends. The CDR3 coding sequence is TGTGCCAGCAGCGAATCCACGATTAGGTCCCAGCAGTACTTC. This sequence encodes CASSESTIRSQQYF.

The genes are TRBV6-5 and TRBJ1-2; 7 bases align to TRBD1. Trimming at V came to 4 bases and at J to 0 bases, leaving 5 bases not matched to a gene. Per the germline V gene, CDR1 is MNHEY and CDR2 is SVGAGI. The CDR3 has 15 amino acids. The DNA of the CDR3 is TGTGCCAGCAGTTCTGTGACAGGGACTAACTATGGCTACACCTTC. Protein sequence: CASSSVTGTNYGYTF.

The gene calls are TRBV20-1 and TRBJ2-7; the D gene is possibly TRBD1 (6 bases). This CDR3 is built from 11 residues. Germline lookup yields CDR1 DFQATT and CDR2 SNEGSKA (reference sequence). V was pared by 6 bases and J by 4 bases, with 10 bases between. The CDR3 sequence: CSARQAYEQYF. DNA for the CDR3: TGCAGTGCAAGACAGGCTTACGAGCAGTACTTC.

The chain is built from TRBV29-1 and TRBJ2-1, with D possibly being TRBD2 (6 bases). The germline CDR1 and CDR2 sequences are SQVTM and ANQGSEA. Between the trimmed V and J ends, which lost 4 bases and 4 bases, there was a span of 14 bases. This CDR3 has 14 residues. In DNA, the CDR3 is TGCAGCGTTGTACGGGAGAGGATTTACAATGAGCAGTTCTTC. Amino acid sequence: CSVVRERIYNEQFF.

The chain joins TRBV11-3 to TRBJ2-3; a weak D match, TRBD1 (6 bases). Germline assignment: CDR1 SGHNT and CDR2 YENEEA. The ends were cut back, 5 bases at V and 5 bases at J, with 14 bases in the middle. The CDR3 has 14 residues. CDR3 amino acids: CASSDYRVGDTQYF. In nucleotides, the CDR3 is TGTGCCAGCAGCGATTACAGGGTTGGAGATACGCAGTATTTT.

This rearrangement joins TRBV11-2 to TRBJ2-5; 7 positions agree with TRBD2. The CDR3 extends over 14 amino acids. The V and J ends lost 5 bases and 4 bases, in that order; junction bases with no gene match: 7. The germline V gene encodes CDR1 SGHAT and CDR2 FQNNGV. Here the CDR3 DNA reads TGTGCCAGCAGCCTTTTACTAGCGACAGAGACCCAGTACTTC. As protein: CASSLLLATETQYF.

The V and J genes are TRBV2 and TRBJ2-7; maybe TRBD2 (6 bases). There are 12 residues in the CDR3. CDR1 is SNHLY and CDR2 is FYNNEI in the germline V gene. Trimming removed 9 bases at V and 4 bases at J, with 13 bases between. The CDR3 is CARGAGLYEQYF. CDR3 DNA sequence: TGTGCCAGGGGAGCGGGTCTGTACGAGCAGTACTTC.

This clone was counted once. The V and J genes are TRBV29-1 and TRBJ2-1; a possible D gene is TRBD1 (6 bases). The germline gives CDR1 SQVTM, CDR2 ANQGSEA. Trimming took off 7 bases at V and 6 bases at J, with 19 bases between the two ends. The CDR3 sequence is 14 residues long. The CDR3 DNA reads TGCAGCGCCAATAGGCCTCCAGGGGCCAATGAGCAGTTCTTC. Its translation: CSANRPPGANEQFF.

The rearrangement joins TRBV27 to TRBJ1-5, with unresolved D. Germline V gene data show CDR1 as MNHEY and CDR2 as SMNVEV (reference sequence). This CDR3 is 14 amino acids long. Trimming removed 1 base at V and 3 bases at J, with 7 bases between. In DNA, the CDR3 is TGTGCCAGCAGTTTATATGGCCTCAATCAGCCCCAGCATTTT. This gives the protein CASSLYGLNQPQHF.

The CDR3 sequence: CSVGNGGNTEAFF. In DNA form, the CDR3 reads TGCAGCGTTGGGAATGGGGGGAACACTGAAGCTTTCTTT. The J gene is TRBJ1-1, the V gene TRBV29-1, with D tentatively TRBD1 (5 bases). Germline loops: CDR1 SQVTM, CDR2 ANQGSEA. The V gene lost 4 bases and the J gene lost 1 base, with 10 bases spanning the gap. CDR3 length: 13 residues.

The J gene is TRBJ1-4, the V gene TRBV5-5; 10 bases are shared with TRBD1. Per germline, CDR1 SGHKS and CDR2 YYEKEE (reference sequence). CDR3 length: 16 amino acids. V gave up 0 bases and J gave up 7 bases; unmatched junction bases: 6. This CDR3 is CASSLGRGQGLEKLFF. Written as DNA, the CDR3 is TGTGCCAGCAGCTTGGGTAGGGGACAGGGGCTTGAAAAACTGTTTTTT.

The rearrangement links TRBV5-6 to TRBJ1-2; the match to TRBD1 covers 10 bases. The CDR3 runs 13 residues. Germline trimming cut 3 bases from V and 6 bases from J; bases unmatched to any gene: 2. Germline V gives CDR1 SGHDT, CDR2 YYEEEE. CDR3 amino acids: CASSSGTGDGYTF. The CDR3 nucleotides are TGTGCCAGCAGCTCCGGGACAGGGGATGGCTACACCTTC.

This chain connects TRBV5-1 to TRBJ2-1; D might be TRBD1 (5 bases). With 2 bases removed from V and 6 bases from J, the gap between germline ends came to 15 bases. The CDR3 has 15 amino acids. CDR1 SGHRS and CDR2 YFSETQ come from the germline V gene. The CDR3 sequence is CASSFFQGQANEQFF. The CDR3, as DNA: TGCGCCAGCAGCTTCTTCCAGGGTCAGGCCAATGAGCAGTTCTTC. Full variable domain (remainder filled in from reference TRBV5-1 and TRBJ2-1): KAGVTQTPRYLIKTRGQQVTLSCSPISGHRSVSWYQQTPGQGLQFLFEYFSETQRNKGNFPGRFSGRQFSNSRSEMNVSTLELGDSALYLCASSFFQGQANEQFFGPGTRLTVL.

The chain uses TRBV27 and TRBJ1-2, with 7 bases identical to TRBD1. This CDR3 spans 15 amino acids. Germline CDR1 is MNHEY and CDR2 is SMNVEV (reference sequence). Trimming took 6 bases from V and 4 from J; bases not matched to a gene: 11. CDR3 protein: CASRDKLGTVYGYTF. The CDR3 DNA follows: TGTGCCAGCAGAGATAAACTAGGGACAGTCTATGGCTACACCTTC.

The genes are TRBV7-8 and TRBJ2-7; D is uncertain. Germline lookup yields CDR1 SGHVS and CDR2 FQNEAQ. The V end was cut by 0 bases, the J end by 7 bases, with 7 bases between. The CDR3 has 12 residues. In DNA, the CDR3 is TGTGCCAGCAGCTTAGCGCTGAGGGAGCAGTACTTC. Amino acid sequence: CASSLALREQYF. The full variable domain, in which reference TRBV7-8 and TRBJ2-7 provide the parts outside the CDR3, is GAGVSQSPRYKVAKRGQDVALRCDPISGHVSLFWYQQALGQGPEFLTYFQNEAQLDKSGLPSDRFFAERPEGSVSTLKIQRTQQEDSAVYLCASSLALREQYFGPGTRLTVT.

J is TRBJ1-2 and V is TRBV4-3; 7 bases align to TRBD1. Per germline, CDR1 LGHNA and CDR2 YSLEER. V lost 3 bases and J lost 6; bases outside the gene matches: 4. The CDR3 has 13 amino acids. The CDR3 here is CASSQVDRDGYTF. The DNA for the CDR3 is TGCGCCAGCAGCCAGGTCGACAGGGATGGCTACACCTTC.

V usage is TRBV5-1 and J usage is TRBJ2-2; TRBD2 agrees at 13 bases. This CDR3 is 17 amino acids long. CDR1 SGHRS and CDR2 YFSETQ come from the germline V gene. V gave up 3 bases and J gave up 6 bases; unmatched junction bases: 8. CDR3 bases: TGCGCCAGCAGCTACGGACTAGCGGGAGTCGACGCCGGGGAGCTGTTTTTT. This encodes CASSYGLAGVDAGELFF.

The chain recombines TRBV5-1 with TRBJ2-2; a weak D match, TRBD2 (6 bases). The CDR3 runs 14 residues. Deletions cut 6 bases from V and 4 bases from J, with 13 bases between. Per germline, CDR1 SGHRS and CDR2 YFSETQ. The CDR3: CASTLDGGTGELFF. CDR3 sequence (DNA): TGCGCCAGCACCCTAGACGGGGGCACCGGGGAGCTGTTTTTT. Complete variable domain (other parts from reference TRBV5-1 and TRBJ2-2): KAGVTQTPRYLIKTRGQQVTLSCSPISGHRSVSWYQQTPGQGLQFLFEYFSETQRNKGNFPGRFSGRQFSNSRSEMNVSTLELGDSALYLCASTLDGGTGELFFGEGSRLTVL.

V and J are TRBV4-1 and TRBJ2-3; weak D call: TRBD2 (6 bases). The CDR3 is 18 residues long. Trimming shortened V by 0 bases and J by 5 bases, and 21 bases separated the two germline ends. The germline gives CDR1 MGHRA, CDR2 YSYEKL. The CDR3 loop reads CASSQDRPSGQSVDTQYF. The CDR3 DNA reads TGCGCCAGCAGCCAAGATCGGCCCAGCGGGCAATCTGTAGATACGCAGTATTTT.

The chain carries TRBV10-1 and TRBJ2-3, with 8 bases lining up with TRBD1. The CDR3 has 19 residues. The germline CDR1 and CDR2 sequences are WNHNN and SYGVQD (reference sequence). The ends lost 4 bases at V and 4 bases at J; junction bases unmatched: 19. CDR3 bases: TGCGCCAGCAGTGTAAACAGGGGGTCGGGACGAGGGGTCCCAGATACGCAGTATTTT. Translated: CASSVNRGSGRGVPDTQYF.

This chain connects TRBV30 to TRBJ1-3; D gene unclear. The CDR3 contains 15 residues. Germline CDR1 reads GTSNPN; CDR2 reads SVGIG (reference sequence). V dropped 2 bases and J dropped 0 bases, with 11 bases sitting between them. Here the CDR3 DNA reads TGTGCCTGGAGTCCTAGTCTTTTCTCTGGAAACACCATATATTTT. Its protein product is CAWSPSLFSGNTIYF.

The chain uses TRBV29-1 and TRBJ1-5; D unclear. V lost 6 bases and J 4 bases, leaving 13 bases between the germline ends. Germline CDR1 SQVTM, CDR2 ANQGSEA. The CDR3 sequence is 13 residues long. The CDR3 coding sequence is TGCAGCGTGCTCTGGCAGGTGAATCAGCCCCAGCATTTT. Translated, it gives CSVLWQVNQPQHF.

The rearrangement joins TRBV18 to TRBJ2-5, with 7 bases lining up with TRBD2. CDR1 is KGHSH, CDR2 LQKENI, per germline. V dropped 1 base and J dropped 0; count of bases not matched to a gene: 5. CDR3 length equals 16 residues. The CDR3 reads CASSPLLRGDQETQYF. The CDR3 bases are TGTGCCAGCTCACCACTTCTTCGGGGGGACCAAGAGACCCAGTACTTC. The whole variable domain, remainder taken from reference TRBV18 and TRBJ2-5, is NAGVMQNPRHLVRRRGQEARLRCSPMKGHSHVYWYRQLPEEGLKFMVYLQKENIIDESGMPKERFSAEFPKEGPSILRIQQVVRGDSAAYFCASSPLLRGDQETQYFGPGTRLLVL.